This TCR beta chain was sequenced in a study of blood T cells in healthy people across ages. This CDR3 contains 14 residues. For the second PCR, which ran for 7 to 11 cycles, a sample-barcoded 5' primer and a J-beta primer mix were used. In TCRdb, the 5' RACE reads were re-called with MiXCR into one record per CDR3 protein. There are about 1.5 million distinct CDR3 sequences in the sample; about 40% occur only once, and 6.5% to 10% lies in the top ten. On this clonotype itself: What it binds is not known.

Findings of the study overall: Higher diversity, along with more naive CD4+ cells, distinguished long-lived donors from aged donors. Unknown CMV status may confound age-related changes in expanded clones.

This TCR was sampled from a woman between 18 and 29 years old in good health. The chain recombines TRBV21-1 with TRBJ2-7; the tabulated D call, TRBD1, remains unverified against the DNA. TRBV21-1 counts as a pseudogene. The sample was blood. CDR3 sequence (DNA): TGTGCCAGCAGCCCCCACGACAGGGTCTGCGAGCAGTACTTC. Its protein product is CASSPHDRVCEQYF.